The subject of this entry is one T cell receptor (beta chain). Its binding antigen is unknown. No base qualities exist here, and no much larger clone lies one base off it. This sample is part of a study of cytomegalovirus exposure and HLA in healthy donors (dated by TCRdb to 2015 to 2018). General notes on the study: An earlier analysis of approximately 640 of the donors reported more than 250 Gb of sequence data and roughly 100 million unique TCR beta sequences from roughly 180 million T cells. Roughly 300 gigabases of sequencing data and about 92 million unique TCR sequences made up an early release that covered 500 to 700 HLA-typed donors. The genetic ancestry cluster associated with self-reported Caucasian donors included approximately 85% of the approximately 410 genotyped donors. The aim of the study was to test whether cataloging public T cell receptors could identify signatures of past pathogen exposure. The study used immunosequencing to profile the T cell repertoires of hundreds of subjects and linked those repertoires to cytomegalovirus serostatus. Along with the roughly 670-subject first cohort, a separate validation cohort of 120 different subjects was used. High-throughput TCR immunosequencing, statistical association of individual TCRs with disease status, and machine learning were combined to predict cytomegalovirus infection status. A later analysis re-analyzed previously published TCR beta repertoires from 600 to 850 donors and added high-resolution HLA genotyping to study TCR occurrence patterns. In the later analysis, no new phenotypic data were used to find candidate immune exposures; instead, reliance was placed on TCR beta sequences and their occurrence across donors. An earlier analysis of 587 of the donors used high-throughput TCR beta sequencing to judge whether each TCR beta V gene segment behaved as functional or pseudogenic. Donor age, sex, ethnicity and CMV serostatus were compiled alongside the repertoire data. A later genetic analysis used genome-wide SNP genotypes for about 65% of the roughly 670 donors, treating that subset as a discovery cohort. Every repertoire in the discovery cohort had been generated on one and the same sequencing platform. HLA typing covered class I and class II loci at four-digit resolution. The number of typed donors differed by locus: about 620-640 for A, B, C, DRB1 and DQB1; some 500 for DQA1; approximately 600 for DPA1; and 400 to 480 for DPB1. About five DR-DQ haplotypes were treated as single units for association and clustering because of strong linkage in the cohort. Among some 410 genotyped donors of the cohort, an average of roughly 230,000 unique TCR beta nucleotide sequences was sequenced per donor, of which approximately 19% were non-productive.

The cohort comprised some 680 healthy bone marrow donors. Cohort members were all nominally healthy when sampled, although unrecorded immune exposures were likely present. The donor was CMV seronegative and was included in the group of a few hundred seronegative cohort members. Every donor gave a peripheral blood sample, and the peripheral blood mononuclear cells from that sample were used for TCR beta sequencing. Genomic DNA was extracted from the blood cell samples with the Qiagen DNeasy Blood Extraction Kit. Library preparation was by the immunoSEQ multiplex PCR assay. The multiplex PCR relied on a mix of 60 forward primers for TCR Vbeta segments and 13 reverse primers for TCR Jbeta segments. A multiplex PCR assay on genomic DNA amplified the CDR3 region of rearranged TCR beta genes. Amplified TCR beta libraries were sequenced as 87-base-pair reads on the Illumina HiSeq System. The authors' pipeline ran thus. A later analysis counted tens of millions of unique TCR beta chains across the 700 or so repertoires, and some 11 million of these chains were shared by at least two donors. Raw reads were error-corrected and collapsed into unique sequences by a nearest-neighbor algorithm in which closely related sequences were merged to remove PCR and sequencing errors. To assign V, D and J gene segments, CDR3 sequences were aligned to IMGT reference sequences. For a sequence to be retained, a match of at least six nucleotides was required to both a V gene segment and a J gene segment. A rearrangement counted as productive if the CDR3 had no stop codons and remained in frame with V and J, and every other rearrangement counted as non-productive. CDR3 was defined by IMGT convention, running from the second conserved V-encoded cysteine to the conserved J-encoded phenylalanine. Sequences without an unambiguous match to a single V gene segment were excluded from the earlier analysis of 500 to 700 of the donors. In an earlier analysis of roughly 500 of the donors, V segments were called functional above 56.7% productive rearrangements and were called segregating when the between-donor standard deviation exceeded 5%. A statistical classification framework was developed to diagnose cytomegalovirus status using the catalog of TCR beta chain sequences. A later analysis assigned V and J genes by comparing TCR nucleotide sequences with IMGT/GENE-DB human TR gene sequences. In a later analysis, CDR3 sequences and most-parsimonious VDJ recombination scenarios were assigned using the TCRdist pipeline. In a later analysis, every TCR beta chain was defined by the combination of its CDR3 amino acid sequence and its V-gene family, and reads without a unique V-gene family were dropped. In a later analysis, 500 to 650 highly shared, low-generation-probability nucleotide sequences were removed to address suspected cross-contamination and a sequencing artifact. For each public chain, a later analysis derived a clonal expansion index from normalized ranks of inferred template counts within each repertoire. In a later analysis, generation probabilities were computed using a VDJ recombination model fitted to out-of-frame rearrangements, and the results were checked against IGoR. In a later analysis, TCR-TCR, TCR-HLA and TCR-CMV co-occurrence was scored with hypergeometric tests, and a repertoire-size bias correction was applied to TCR pairs. A later analysis estimated false discovery rates by permuting HLA or CMV assignments 20 times. In a later analysis, co-occurring TCRs were grouped using DBSCAN, with TCRdist sequence similarity added in when clustering inside HLA-allele-positive subsets. Repertoires with fewer than 30,000 or more than 120,000 public chains were left out of co-occurrence clustering, as were roughly five repertoires with anomalous nucleotide sharing. Sourced from immuneACCESS, this table was stored by TCRdb with only in-frame sequences that have V and J called. A share of the clones is absent; for the studies checked, an unresolved V gene accounts for under half, and the remainder has no known explanation. V and J calls and clone size are given by that table; D and trimming were obtained from the DNA. In this sample the table shows 100,000 to 150,000 clones, approximately 75% of which occur a single time. The ten largest clones capture approximately 3.5% of the sample.

What the study reported, not specific to this receptor: Compared with equally common non-associated chains, HLA-associated TCR beta chains in a later analysis were more clonally expanded and had lower generation probabilities. In a later analysis, most CMV-associated TCR beta chains were found to appear HLA-restricted, with HLA associations seemingly driven largely by CMV exposure. The authors suggested that the approach could potentially be generalized to other disease states and immunological phenotypes. A cluster of highly shared sequence variants was judged likely to be a technical artifact of the sequencing pipeline. While some public TCRs were present in many individuals, most TCR sequences turned up only very rarely across donors. Several of the top co-occurrence clusters appeared to be linked to parvovirus B19, influenza, CMV and Epstein-Barr virus, according to a later analysis. Only TCR beta chains were sequenced in this cohort, and the absence of alpha or paired-chain data limited detectable features. V-gene and J-gene trimming of TCR beta chains was associated with a missense DCLRE1C variant in a later genetic analysis, and the association was replicated in an independent cohort. A further reported finding was that TCR beta sequences accurately predicted the HLA-A and HLA-B alleles for most subjects in the first cohort. Correlated functional status among segregating V segments might be attributable to linkage disequilibrium, but an unknown experimental factor could not be ruled out. The presence/absence analyses assumed that sequencing depth was roughly uniform across donors, and that assumption may not be true. In a later analysis, TCR association rates were found to vary across HLA loci, with the most associated TCRs seen for DRB1 alleles and the fewest for HLA-C alleles. In an earlier analysis of 587 of the donors, most TCR beta V segments were observed in productive rearrangements about 87% or about 30% of the time, broadly matching IMGT annotations. Because HLA typing was unavailable for some donors at each locus, only the typed subset was used in association tests. In the study, some 160 TCR beta chains were listed as associated with cytomegalovirus. In both the original and validation cohorts, the classifier was reported to diagnose cytomegalovirus status with high specificity and sensitivity. In a later genetic analysis, fewer N-insertions in productive TCRs were reported among donors in an Asian-associated ancestry cluster than the roughly 640-donor mean. The earlier analysis of approximately 590 of the donors excluded some 15 rarely observed V segments, including chromosome 9 orphons, because counts were too low. When HLA alleles, especially DR and DQ, strongly co-occurred, attributing TCR associations to individual alleles was difficult. A few of the identified cytomegalovirus-associated TCR beta chains were confirmed in vitro to be specific for cytomegalovirus antigens. CMV serostatus was the only immune exposure information available for the cohort. In a later analysis, some 17,000 TCR beta sequences were associated with specific HLA alleles at a false discovery rate of 0.05.

The sequence derives from a man aged 30 to 39 in good health and CMV-seronegative. Sequencing was performed on PBMCs.

The nucleotide sequence is TGTGCCAGCAGGGCGAATACAGGAATGGAGCAGTACTTC. Translated, it gives CASRANTGMEQYF. The rearrangement combines TRBV5-6 with TRBJ2-7; TRBD1 might be the D gene, on 5 matching bases. Sequences SGHDT (CDR1) and YYEEEE (CDR2) are obtained from the germline V gene. The CDR3 runs 13 amino acids, cysteine and phenylalanine included. CDR3 DNA is the only sequence kept; it has 39 bases, read in frame from the first base. A distance of 16 bases separates the germline ends of V and J, which lose 5 bases and 7 bases respectively.